One and the same sample provided the 29 T cell receptor beta chains below, sequenced in a study of blood T cell repertoires in COVID-19. Generated by immunoSEQ multiplex PCR, the TCRdb table keeps only in-frame clones and is missing some. This table holds 200,000 or so clones, over 75% found once. The sample taken for sequencing was peripheral blood. All receptors come from a person aged 70 to 85 with COVID-19, enrolled during active disease.

The chain links TRBV19 to TRBJ2-2; D gene unclear. This CDR3 contains 16 residues. V lost 3 bases and J 1 base, leaving 12 bases between the germline ends. CDR1 LNHDA and CDR2 SQIVND come from the germline V gene (reference sequence). The DNA of the CDR3 is TGTGCCAGTAGTATCGGTACTCGTGGGAACACCGGGGAGCTGTTTTTT. Translated, it gives CASSIGTRGNTGELFF.

The V and J genes are TRBV7-3 and TRBJ2-2; D may be TRBD2 (6 bases). V lost 5 bases to trimming and J lost 6 bases, with 10 bases between them. The CDR3 length is 13 residues. The germline V gene has CDR1 SGHTA and CDR2 FQGTGA. The chain's CDR3 is CASSTRLAGELFF. CDR3 coding DNA: TGTGCCAGCAGCACCCGACTAGCCGGGGAGCTGTTTTTT.

The chain recombines TRBV5-6 with TRBJ2-3; D is perhaps TRBD2 (6 bases). Germline V lookup: CDR1 SGHDT, CDR2 YYEEEE. V was trimmed by 4 bases and J by 0 bases, leaving 6 bases between them. CDR3 length: 13 amino acids. The CDR3 DNA reads TGTGCCAGCAGCCGGGAGAGCACAGATACGCAGTATTTT. It encodes CASSRESTDTQYF.

This clone was seen once. The genes are TRBV7-3 and TRBJ2-2; 8 bases fit TRBD1. With V trimmed by 5 bases and J by 7 bases, 6 bases remained unmatched. Germline-derived CDR1 and CDR2 are SGHTA and FQGTGA. CDR3 length equals 14 residues. CDR3: CASSQDRASGELFF. The CDR3 DNA sequence: TGTGCCAGCAGCCAGGACAGGGCGAGCGGGGAGCTGTTTTTT. The variable domain in full, with the rest retrieved from reference TRBV7-3 and TRBJ2-2, is GAGVSQTPSNKVTEKGKYVELRCDPISGHTALYWYRQSLGQGPEFLIYFQGTGAADDSGLPNDRFFAVRPEGSVSTLKIQRTERGDSAVYLCASSQDRASGELFFGEGSRLTVL.

The chain uses TRBV28 and TRBJ1-5; possibly TRBD1 for D (5 bases). The germline V and J ends were trimmed by 3 bases and 1 base, with 13 bases remaining between them. CDR3 length equals 16 residues. CDR1 and CDR2 (germline): MDHEN, SYDVKM. The CDR3 DNA reads TGTGCCAGCAGTTTCCAGGGTGTGAAGAGCAATCAGCCCCAGCATTTT. Encoded protein: CASSFQGVKSNQPQHF.

The chain employs TRBV4-3 and TRBJ2-5; no reliable D call. The CDR3 totals 13 residues. Germline V lookup: CDR1 LGHNA, CDR2 YSLEER. V was pared by 4 bases and J by 1 base, with 7 bases between. CDR3 DNA sequence: TGCGCCAGCAGCCGCGCCTTCCAAGAGACCCAGTACTTC. Protein product: CASSRAFQETQYF.

V gene TRBV3-1 (or the pseudogene TRBV3-2) combines with J gene TRBJ2-5, with D hard to call. Germline-derived CDR1 and CDR2 are LGHDT and YNNKEL (reference sequence). Trimming shortened V by 0 bases and J by 5 bases, and 10 bases separated the two germline ends. There are 14 residues in the CDR3. In DNA form, the CDR3 reads TGTGCCAGCAGCCAAGATTTTTCAATGGAGACCCAGTACTTC. Translated, it gives CASSQDFSMETQYF.

The rearrangement joins TRBV28 to TRBJ2-7, with TRBD1 matching 7 bases. The V gene's germline CDR1 is MDHEN and CDR2 SYDVKM. The CDR3 sequence is 15 residues long. J gave up 6 bases and V 8 bases, and 16 bases lay outside the gene matches. The CDR3 region is CASGPEDRYASEQYF. CDR3 coding DNA: TGTGCCAGCGGTCCGGAGGACAGGTACGCTTCCGAGCAGTACTTC.

This clone showed up just once. The chain carries TRBV6-6 and TRBJ1-6; D is unclear. This CDR3 comprises 15 residues. The germline gives CDR1 MNHNY, CDR2 SVGAGI (reference sequence). V lost 7 bases and J lost 0, with 10 bases in between. The CDR3 DNA follows: TGTGCCAGCACCCCGCGAAGCTCCTATAATTCACCCCTCCACTTT. Protein product: CASTPRSSYNSPLHF.

This clone was seen only once. J is TRBJ2-1 and V is TRBV2, with 10 positions matching TRBD2. The CDR3 has 11 amino acids. V shed 5 bases, J shed 12 bases, and the junction held 1 base outside the gene matches. Looked up from germline, CDR1 is SNHLY and CDR2 is FYNNEI. The CDR3 DNA reads as TGTGCCAGCAGTATAGCGGGGGGGCAGTTCTTC. Encoded protein: CASSIAGGQFF.

J is TRBJ2-7 and V is TRBV4-3, with D perhaps TRBD1 (6 bases). Germline assignment: CDR1 LGHNA and CDR2 YSLEER. The CDR3 totals 15 residues. The germline V and J ends were trimmed by 4 bases and 6 bases, with 19 bases remaining between them. The CDR3, as DNA: TGCGCCAGCAGCCCGACGACAGGATGGGCGGCCGAGCAGTACTTC. Translating it yields CASSPTTGWAAEQYF.

CDR3 DNA sequence: TGTGCCAGCAGTCCAAGGACAGGGGCAGGGGAGCAGTACTTC. Its protein product is CASSPRTGAGEQYF. This rearrangement joins TRBV27 to TRBJ2-7, with 9 positions matching TRBD1. The CDR3 has 14 residues. The V and J ends lost 5 bases and 7 bases, in that order; junction bases with no gene match: 9. Germline CDR1 MNHEY, CDR2 SMNVEV (reference sequence).

The chain uses TRBV6-2 or TRBV6-3 and TRBJ1-4, with D unclear. The CDR3 contains 18 residues. CDR1 is MNHEY, CDR2 SVGEGT, per germline. Between the trimmed V and J ends, which lost 2 bases and 0 bases, there was a span of 16 bases. For the CDR3, the DNA is TGTGCCAGCAGTTACCCGGGGAGCTCTCACGCAACTAATGAAAAACTGTTTTTT. Its translation is CASSYPGSSHATNEKLFF.

This CDR3 reads CASSYPRTGTGSYEQYF. The CDR3 coding sequence is TGTGCCAGCAGTTACCCACGAACCGGGACAGGGTCCTACGAGCAGTACTTC. This chain uses TRBV6-2 or TRBV6-3 with TRBJ2-7; TRBD1 aligns across 9 bases. Germline V gene lookup returns CDR1 MNHEY and CDR2 SVGEGT. V gave up 2 bases and J gave up 1 base; unmatched junction bases: 9. The CDR3 runs to 17 residues.

The J gene is TRBJ2-7, the V gene TRBV28; no firm D call. The CDR3 is made up of 11 amino acids. V shed 5 bases and J shed 5 bases, with 7 bases lying between them. Germline lookup yields CDR1 MDHEN and CDR2 SYDVKM. As DNA, the CDR3 is TGTGCCAGCAGTACCCCTAACGAGCAGTACTTC. Residues: CASSTPNEQYF.

The rearrangement uses TRBV7-2 and TRBJ1-2, with 7 bases lining up with TRBD1. The CDR3 consists of 12 residues. The germline gives CDR1 SGHTA, CDR2 FQGNSA. Unmatched junction bases numbered 6, after V lost 7 bases and J lost 7 bases. In nucleotides, the CDR3 is TGTGCCAGCACTACAGGGGCGGGTGGCTACACCTTC. Translation: CASTTGAGGYTF.

The chain combines TRBV6-2 or TRBV6-3 with TRBJ1-6, with 8 bases aligning to TRBD1. V trimming: 4 bases; J trimming: 8 bases; junction bases outside the gene matches: 7. The CDR3 runs 15 residues. Germline loops: CDR1 MNHEY, CDR2 SVGEGT. CDR3 protein: CASSSGTGGYSPLHF. The CDR3, as DNA: TGTGCCAGCAGTTCCGGGACAGGAGGATATTCACCCCTCCACTTT.

The V call is TRBV9, the J call TRBJ1-6; 10 bases line up with TRBD1. Germline CDR1 and CDR2: SGDLS and YYNGEE. CDR3 length equals 15 residues. Trimming cost V 3 bases and J 8 bases; bases outside gene matches: 5. The DNA for the CDR3 is TGTGCCAGCAGCGGGACAGGGGGTTCTGATTCACCCCTCCACTTT. Its translation is CASSGTGGSDSPLHF. The full variable domain, its missing parts supplied by reference TRBV9 and TRBJ1-6, is DSGVTQTPKHLITATGQRVTLRCSPRSGDLSVYWYQQSLDQGLQFLIQYYNGEERAKGNILERFSAQQFPDLHSELNLSSLELGDSALYFCASSGTGGSDSPLHFGNGTRLTVT.

This chain joins TRBV5-1 and TRBJ2-5; 10 nucleotides align to TRBD1. The length of the CDR3 is 14 residues. Trimming at V came to 0 bases and at J to 5 bases, leaving 1 base not matched to a gene. Per the germline V gene, CDR1 is SGHRS and CDR2 is YFSETQ. For the CDR3, the DNA is TGCGCCAGCAGCTTGGGACAGGGGGCCGAGACCCAGTACTTC. Its translation is CASSLGQGAETQYF.

The gene calls are TRBV27 and TRBJ2-1; D gene uncertain. The CDR3 runs to 13 residues. V was shortened by 7 bases and J by 10 bases, with 17 bases between the two germline ends. The germline gives CDR1 MNHEY, CDR2 SMNVEV (reference sequence). CDR3 sequence (DNA): TGTGCCAGCACCCTCCGAACGGGTGACGAGCAGTTCTTC. It translates to CASTLRTGDEQFF.

This chain links TRBV6-6 with TRBJ1-4; TRBD1 matches 11 bases. CDR1 MNHNY and CDR2 SVGAGI come from the germline V gene (reference sequence). The ends lost 2 bases at V and 9 bases at J; junction bases unmatched: 5. The CDR3 sequence is 15 residues long. CDR3 sequence (DNA): TGTGCCAGCAGTTACGGGACAGGGGGTGGAAAAAAACTGTTTTTT. This translates into CASSYGTGGGKKLFF.

The rearrangement uses TRBV27 and TRBJ2-7; 7 nucleotides agree with TRBD2. Unmatched junction bases numbered 1, after V lost 2 bases and J lost 0 bases. This CDR3 contains 14 residues. CDR1 and CDR2 (germline): MNHEY, SMNVEV (reference sequence). The chain's CDR3 is CASSLGRGSYEQYF. The CDR3 coding sequence is TGTGCCAGCAGTTTAGGGAGGGGCTCCTACGAGCAGTACTTC.

The gene calls are TRBV3-1 (or the pseudogene TRBV3-2) and TRBJ2-7; 8 bases fit TRBD2. The germline V gene has CDR1 LGHDT and CDR2 YNNKEL (reference sequence). The CDR3 covers 15 residues. J gave up 4 bases and V 1 base, and 6 bases lay outside the gene matches. The CDR3 DNA follows: TGTGCCAGCAGCCAAGGCGGCGGGGGGCAGTACGAGCAGTACTTC. This translates into CASSQGGGGQYEQYF.

The chain combines TRBV29-1 with TRBJ2-2; D is possibly TRBD1 (6 bases). Germline loops: CDR1 SQVTM, CDR2 ANQGSEA. V was shortened by 8 bases and J by 4 bases, with 14 bases between the two germline ends. CDR3 length equals 13 residues. The CDR3 DNA follows: TGCAGCTCGGAGGACAGATTCACCGGGGAGCTGTTTTTT. Residues: CSSEDRFTGELFF.

The rearrangement uses TRBV9 and TRBJ2-3; D may be TRBD2 (5 bases). The ends were cut back, 0 bases at V and 4 bases at J, with 9 bases in the middle. The CDR3 contains 14 residues. Germline assignment: CDR1 SGDLS and CDR2 YYNGEE. CDR3 DNA sequence: TGTGCCAGCAGCGTAGGACTAATGTCAGATACGCAGTATTTT. Its protein product is CASSVGLMSDTQYF.

The chain joins TRBV28 to TRBJ1-2; D unclear. The CDR3 loop spans 14 amino acids. Deletions cut 3 bases from V and 4 bases from J, with 12 bases between. Germline CDR1 reads MDHEN; CDR2 reads SYDVKM. The CDR3 bases are TGTGCCAGCAGTTTCGCAGAAACGCTCTATGGCTACACCTTC. It specifies CASSFAETLYGYTF.

V and J are TRBV19 and TRBJ2-1, with 7 bases lining up with TRBD2. Per the germline V gene, CDR1 is LNHDA and CDR2 is SQIVND (reference sequence). The CDR3 spans 15 residues. V trimming: 3 bases; J trimming: 8 bases; junction bases outside the gene matches: 10. CDR3 nucleotides: TGTGCCAGTAGTATCAAGGGCGGGAGAGGCGATGAGCAGTTCTTC. This encodes CASSIKGGRGDEQFF.

The V and J genes are TRBV7-9 and TRBJ1-3, with 9 bases fitting TRBD1. This CDR3 has 15 amino acids. V was pared by 4 bases and J by 2 bases, with 3 bases of the junction left unmatched. Germline V CDR1 and CDR2: SEHNR, FQNEAQ (reference sequence). In DNA, the CDR3 is TGTGCCAGCAGCTCACAGGGGGCTGCTGGAAACACCATATATTTT. Its translation: CASSSQGAAGNTIYF. The entire variable domain, with the rest obtained from reference TRBV7-9 and TRBJ1-3, is as follows: DTGVSQNPRHKITKRGQNVTFRCDPISEHNRLYWYRQTLGQGPEFLTYFQNEAQLEKSRLLSDRFSAERPKGSFSTLEIQRTEQGDSAMYLCASSSQGAAGNTIYFGEGSWLTVV.

The sample holds one count of this clone. This chain connects TRBV14 to TRBJ1-6; the D gene is possibly TRBD1 (5 bases). The ends were cut back, 3 bases at V and 7 bases at J, with 13 bases in the middle. CDR1 SGHDN and CDR2 FVKESK come from the germline V gene. This CDR3 spans 15 amino acids. CDR3 residues: CASSQSATANSPLHF. The CDR3 DNA is TGTGCCAGCAGCCAGAGTGCGACAGCAAATTCACCCCTCCACTTT.